This TCR beta chain appears in the sequencing data of a study of blood T cells in healthy people across ages. Sample-barcoded 5' priming and a J-beta primer mix drove a second PCR of 7 to 11 cycles. Every sample gave at least 3 million paired-end reads containing CDR3. Via MiXCR, TCRdb re-called the 5' RACE reads, giving one row per CDR3 protein. The sample lists some 1.6 million distinct CDR3 sequences; about 32% were seen once. Germline V gives CDR1 DFQATT, CDR2 SNEGSKA (reference sequence). The CDR3 has 14 residues. The J segment lost 1 base and the V segment lost 6 bases, leaving 3 bases of the junction unmatched. General study findings and limits: There were more naive CD4+ cells and higher diversity in long-lived donors than in aged donors. A roughly linear fall in TCR beta diversity per million T cells was seen with increasing age.

For this clonotype: Its antigen is still unknown.

Sample: blood. This receptor was taken from a woman aged 25 to 39 in good health. The chain joins TRBV20-1 to TRBJ2-1; TRBD2 agrees at 10 bases. In DNA, the CDR3 is TGCAGTGCCGTACTAGCGGGATCCTACAATGAGCAGTTCTTC. Its translation is CSAVLAGSYNEQFF.